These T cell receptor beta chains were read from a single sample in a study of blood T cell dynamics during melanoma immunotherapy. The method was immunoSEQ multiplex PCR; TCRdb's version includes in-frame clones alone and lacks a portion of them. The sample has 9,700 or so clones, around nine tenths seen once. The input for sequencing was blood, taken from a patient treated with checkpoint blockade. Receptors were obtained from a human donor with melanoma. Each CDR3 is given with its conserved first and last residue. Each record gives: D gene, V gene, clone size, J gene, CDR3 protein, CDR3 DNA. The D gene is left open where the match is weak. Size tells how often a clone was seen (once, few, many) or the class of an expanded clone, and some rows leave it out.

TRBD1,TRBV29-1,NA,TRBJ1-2,CSVLTGDYGYTF,TGCAGCGTTTTGACAGGGGACTATGGCTACACCTTC
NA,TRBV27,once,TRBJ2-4,CASSSGLAKNIQYF,TGTGCCAGCAGTTCGGGCCTAGCCAAAAACATTCAGTACTTC
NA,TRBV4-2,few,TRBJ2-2,CASSQDREPGELFF,TGTGCCAGCAGCCAAGATCGGGAGCCCGGGGAGCTGTTTTTT
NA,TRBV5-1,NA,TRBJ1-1,CASSTVPMNTEAFF,TGCGCCAGCAGCACGGTCCCGATGAACACTGAAGCTTTCTTT
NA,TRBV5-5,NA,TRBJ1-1,CASSLGQAAGTEAFF,TGTGCCAGCAGCTTGGGGCAGGCCGCGGGGACTGAAGCTTTCTTT
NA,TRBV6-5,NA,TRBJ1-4,CASSTRVPTNEKLFF,TGTGCCAGCAGTACCCGAGTCCCAACTAATGAAAAACTGTTTTTT
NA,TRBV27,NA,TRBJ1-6,CASSLLGQGRFSPLHF,TGTGCCAGCAGTTTATTGGGGCAGGGCAGATTTTCACCCCTCCACTTT
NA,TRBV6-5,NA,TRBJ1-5,CASSLSGTHNQPQHF,TGTGCCAGCAGTCTCTCTGGCACCCACAATCAGCCCCAGCATTTT
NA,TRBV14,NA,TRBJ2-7,CASSQVGQGNEQYF,TGTGCCAGCAGCCAAGTGGGGCAGGGGAACGAGCAGTACTTC
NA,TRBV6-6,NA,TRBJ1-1,CASSYSIGFTEAFF,TGTGCCAGCAGTTACTCGATCGGTTTTACTGAAGCTTTCTTT
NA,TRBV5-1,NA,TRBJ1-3,CASSPVVGNTIYF,TGCGCCAGCAGCCCTGTGGTCGGAAACACCATATATTTT
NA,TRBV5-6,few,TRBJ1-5,CASSLGGYSNQPQHF,TGTGCCAGCAGCTTGGGAGGCTATAGCAATCAGCCCCAGCATTTT
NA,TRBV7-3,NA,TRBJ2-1,CASSPLPNADEQFF,TGTGCCAGCAGCCCGCTCCCGAACGCGGATGAGCAGTTCTTC
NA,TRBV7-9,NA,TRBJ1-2,CASSLLGNYGYTF,TGTGCCAGCAGCTTGTTAGGAAACTATGGCTACACCTTC
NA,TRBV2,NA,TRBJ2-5,CASREYQETQYF,TGTGCCAGCAGGGAGTACCAAGAGACCCAGTACTTC
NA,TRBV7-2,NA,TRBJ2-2,CASSGTGGGELFF,TGTGCCAGCAGCGGGACGGGCGGCGGGGAGCTGTTTTTT
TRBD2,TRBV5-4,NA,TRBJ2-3,CASSLRLAGGRADTQYF,TGTGCCAGCAGCTTAAGACTAGCGGGAGGGCGCGCAGATACGCAGTATTTT
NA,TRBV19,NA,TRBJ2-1,CASSIASADNEQFF,TGTGCCAGTAGTATCGCTAGCGCAGACAATGAGCAGTTCTTC
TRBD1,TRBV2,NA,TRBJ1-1,CASSEAQGGNTEAFF,TGTGCCAGCAGTGAAGCACAGGGGGGGAACACTGAAGCTTTCTTT
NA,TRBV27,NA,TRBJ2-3,CASSWGSTDTQYF,TGTGCCAGCAGTTGGGGTAGCACAGATACGCAGTATTTT
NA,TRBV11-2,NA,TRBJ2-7,CASSLHPRVLGEQYF,TGTGCCAGCAGCCTACACCCCAGGGTTTTGGGCGAGCAGTACTTC
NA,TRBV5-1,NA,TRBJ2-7,CASRPGGGYEQYF,TGCGCCAGCAGGCCCGGGGGTGGCTACGAGCAGTACTTC
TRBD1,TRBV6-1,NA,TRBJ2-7,CASSRDRGLAYEQYF,TGTGCCAGCAGTAGGGACAGGGGCCTTGCCTACGAGCAGTACTTC
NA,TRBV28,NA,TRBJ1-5,CASSFETPQPQHF,TGTGCCAGCAGTTTCGAAACCCCCCAGCCCCAGCATTTT
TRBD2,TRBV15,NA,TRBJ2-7,CATSSRPGPGGYEQYF,TGTGCCACCAGCAGCAGACCGGGCCCGGGGGGTTACGAGCAGTACTTC
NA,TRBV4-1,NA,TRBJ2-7,CASSQVLVAASYEQYF,TGCGCCAGCAGCCAAGTATTGGTAGCGGCCTCCTACGAGCAGTACTTC
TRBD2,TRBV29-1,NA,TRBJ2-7,CSALGGRAVEQYF,TGCAGCGCTCTCGGGGGGAGGGCGGTCGAGCAGTACTTC
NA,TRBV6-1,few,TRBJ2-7,CASSGSHASYEQYF,TGTGCCAGCAGTGGGTCACATGCCTCCTACGAGCAGTACTTC
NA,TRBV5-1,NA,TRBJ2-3,CASSEVGADTQYF,TGCGCCAGCAGCGAAGTGGGGGCAGATACGCAGTATTTT
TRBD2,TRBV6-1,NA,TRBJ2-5,CASSPPGGETQYF,TGTGCCAGCAGTCCCCCGGGGGGAGAGACCCAGTACTTC
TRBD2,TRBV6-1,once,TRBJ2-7,CASNREGVSAQYF,TGTGCCAGCAACCGGGAGGGCGTCTCGGCGCAGTACTTC
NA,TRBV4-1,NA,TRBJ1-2,CASSQDWNSPYGYTF,TGCGCCAGCAGCCAAGATTGGAACAGCCCCTATGGCTACACCTTC
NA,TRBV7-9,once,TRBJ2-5,CASSLGPGETQYF,TGTGCCAGCAGCTTGGGTCCGGGGGAGACCCAGTACTTC
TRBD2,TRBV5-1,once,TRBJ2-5,CASTGGAKETQYF,TGCGCCAGCACCGGGGGGGCAAAAGAGACCCAGTACTTC
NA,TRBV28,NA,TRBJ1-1,CASSFGGGTEAFF,TGTGCCAGCAGTTTTGGGGGAGGAACTGAAGCTTTCTTT
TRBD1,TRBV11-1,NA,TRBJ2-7,CASSSRTGRYEQYF,TGTGCCAGCAGCTCCCGGACAGGGAGGTACGAGCAGTACTTC
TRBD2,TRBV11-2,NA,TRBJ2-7,CASSLMGLAGGYEQYF,TGTGCCAGCAGCCTAATGGGACTAGCGGGAGGCTACGAGCAGTACTTC
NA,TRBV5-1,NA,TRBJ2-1,CASARTSYNEQFF,TGCGCCAGCGCCCGCACCTCCTACAATGAGCAGTTCTTC
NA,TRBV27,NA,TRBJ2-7,CASSLGISYEQYF,TGTGCCAGCAGTTTGGGGATTTCCTACGAGCAGTACTTC
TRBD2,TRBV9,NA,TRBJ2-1,CATMGGTSYNEQFF,TGTGCCACCATGGGGGGGACCTCCTACAATGAGCAGTTCTTC
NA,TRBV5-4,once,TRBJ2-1,CASSHGRDSYNEQFF,TGTGCCAGCAGCCACGGGCGGGACTCGTACAATGAGCAGTTCTTC
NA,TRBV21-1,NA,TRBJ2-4,CASSKWPGGIQYF,TGTGCCAGCAGCAAATGGCCGGGGGGCATTCAGTACTTC
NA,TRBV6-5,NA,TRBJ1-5,CASSADSLGTQPQHF,TGTGCCAGCAGCGCGGACAGCCTAGGGACTCAGCCCCAGCATTTT
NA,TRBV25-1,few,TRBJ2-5,CASSEIGSQETQYF,TGTGCCAGCAGTGAAATTGGCAGCCAAGAGACCCAGTACTTC
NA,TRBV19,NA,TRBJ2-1,CASSILGLASSYNEQFF,TGTGCCAGTAGTATCCTAGGGCTAGCGTCCTCCTACAATGAGCAGTTCTTC
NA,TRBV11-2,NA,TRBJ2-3,CASSLGVGGADTQYF,TGTGCCAGCAGCTTAGGGGTGGGAGGCGCAGATACGCAGTATTTT
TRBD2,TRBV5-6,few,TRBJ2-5,CASSSRGGTSALQETQYF,TGTGCCAGCAGCTCCCGGGGGGGGACTAGCGCCCTTCAAGAGACCCAGTACTTC
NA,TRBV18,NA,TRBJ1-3,CASSGRSGDSSGNTIYF,TGTGCCAGCTCGGGACGAAGCGGGGATAGCTCTGGAAACACCATATATTTT
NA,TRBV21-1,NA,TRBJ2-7,CASSKARAGPLYEQYF,TGTGCCAGCAGCAAAGCGAGGGCGGGACCCCTCTACGAGCAGTACTTC
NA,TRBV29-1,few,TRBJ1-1,CSAVRLATGAFF,TGCAGCGCCGTTCGGTTGGCGACAGGAGCTTTCTTT
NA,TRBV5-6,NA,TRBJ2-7,CASSLGGYEQYF,TGTGCCAGCAGCTTGGGCGGGTACGAGCAGTACTTC
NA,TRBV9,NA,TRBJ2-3,CASSPTRVTDTQYF,TGTGCCAGCAGCCCCACCCGGGTCACAGATACGCAGTATTTT
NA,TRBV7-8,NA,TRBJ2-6,CASSSAGARSGANVLTF,TGTGCCAGCAGCTCCGCAGGGGCCCGCTCTGGGGCCAACGTCCTGACTTTC